One T cell receptor (beta chain) is described in this entry. The data were taken from a study of cytomegalovirus exposure and HLA in healthy donors. The PCR contained 60 Vbeta and 13 Jbeta primers. Produced via immunoSEQ multiplex PCR; TCRdb's table is partial and in-frame only. The sample records approximately 50,000 clones, around three fifths being singletons. Trimming pared 4 bases from V and 0 bases from J, leaving 7 bases between. The germline gives CDR1 SEHNR, CDR2 FQNEAQ (reference sequence). The CDR3 length is 13 residues. This clonotype originated in a human donor in good health. The sample comprised PBMCs. The V call is TRBV7-9, the J call TRBJ2-7; D call uncertain. The CDR3, as DNA: TGTGCCAGCAGCTCCCCGAGCTCCTACGAGCAGTACTTC. Translation: CASSSPSSYEQYF.